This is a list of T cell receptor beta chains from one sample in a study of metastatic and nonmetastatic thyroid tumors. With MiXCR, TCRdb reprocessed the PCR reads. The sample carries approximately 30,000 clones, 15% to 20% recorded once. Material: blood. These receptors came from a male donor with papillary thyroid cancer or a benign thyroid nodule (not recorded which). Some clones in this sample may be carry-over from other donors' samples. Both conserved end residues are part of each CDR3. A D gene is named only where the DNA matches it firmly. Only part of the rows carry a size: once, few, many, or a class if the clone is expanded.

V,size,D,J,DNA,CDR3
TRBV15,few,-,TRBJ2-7,TGTGCCACCAGCAGTGGCACCAAGTACGAGCAGTACTTC,CATSSGTKYEQYF
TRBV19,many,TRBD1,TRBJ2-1,TGTGCCAGTAGTGTGAGACAGGGCGATGAGCAGTTCTTC,CASSVRQGDEQFF
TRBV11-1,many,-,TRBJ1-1,TGTGCCAGCAGCTCATACGACACTGAAGCTTTCTTT,CASSSYDTEAFF
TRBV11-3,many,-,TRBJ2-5,TGTGCCAGCAGCTTAGATCCCGGAGAGACCCAGTACTTC,CASSLDPGETQYF
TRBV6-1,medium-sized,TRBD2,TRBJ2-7,TGTGCCAGCAGTGAAGAACTAGCGGGAGAAAACTACGAGCAGTACTTC,CASSEELAGENYEQYF
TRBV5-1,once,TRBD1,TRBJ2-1,TGCGCCAGCAGCACCAGGACAGGCCCCTACAACCAGCAGTTCTTC,CASSTRTGPYNQQFF
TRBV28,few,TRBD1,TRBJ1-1,TGTGCCAGCAGTTTAAGCCGACAGGGCTATGAAGCTTTCTTT,CASSLSRQGYEAFF
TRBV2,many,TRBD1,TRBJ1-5,TGTGCCAGCAGTGAAGAGGACAGGAGAAATCAGCCCCAGCATTTT,CASSEEDRRNQPQHF
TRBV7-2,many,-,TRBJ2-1,TGTGCCAGCGCCCTTTCGCAGGGACTGGGAGAGCAGTTCTTC,CASALSQGLGEQFF
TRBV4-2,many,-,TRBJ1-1,TGTGCCAGCAGACGCGCCAGGGAGATGAACACTGAAGCTTTCTTT,CASRRAREMNTEAFF
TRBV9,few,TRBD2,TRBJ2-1,TGTGCCAGCATCCCAGGGACTAGCGGTGATGAGCAGTTCTTC,CASIPGTSGDEQFF
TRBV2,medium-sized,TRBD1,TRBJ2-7,TGTGCCAGCACGCCGGGACAGGACTACGAGCAGTACTTC,CASTPGQDYEQYF
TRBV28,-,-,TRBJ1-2,TGTGCCAGCAGTTATTACAGGGTAACCGGGGGTGGCTACACCTTC,CASSYYRVTGGGYTF
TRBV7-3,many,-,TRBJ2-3,TGTGCCAGCAGCTCCCTGGGCAGCACAGATACGCAGTATTTT,CASSSLGSTDTQYF
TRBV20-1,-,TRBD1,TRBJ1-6,TGCAGTGCTAGAGATCCAGGGACAGGGGATAGCTCACCCCTCCACTTT,CSARDPGTGDSSPLHF
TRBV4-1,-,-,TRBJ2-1,TGCGCCAGCAGCCAAGAGCTTGGGCAATTCTTC,CASSQELGQFF
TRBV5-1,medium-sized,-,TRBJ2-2,TGCGCCAGCAGTCTTCTTGGGACATTTGCGTCCGGGGAGCTGTTTTTT,CASSLLGTFASGELFF
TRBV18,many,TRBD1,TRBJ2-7,TGTGCCAGCTCACCACCCCCAGAGACAGGGAGCGGATTCTACGAGCAGTACTTC,CASSPPPETGSGFYEQYF
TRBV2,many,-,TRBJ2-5,TGTGCCAGCAGTGCACTAGTCAATTTAGAGACCCAGTACTTC,CASSALVNLETQYF
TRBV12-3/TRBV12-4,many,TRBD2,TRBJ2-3,TGTGCCAGCGCTGCTAGCGGGAGCACAGATACGCAGTATTTT,CASAASGSTDTQYF
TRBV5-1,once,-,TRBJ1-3,TGCGCCAGCAGCTTGGATTTTAGAAACACCATATATTTT,CASSLDFRNTIYF
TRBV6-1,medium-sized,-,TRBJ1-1,TGTGCCAGCAGTTATTTTACAGGGTCTGAAGCTTTCTTT,CASSYFTGSEAFF
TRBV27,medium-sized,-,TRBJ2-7,TGTGCCAGCAGTTCGGGTGCAGGGGTGGGCGAGCAGTACTTC,CASSSGAGVGEQYF
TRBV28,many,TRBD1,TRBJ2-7,TGTGCCAGCAGGGAGATCCGGGACAGATCGCGCGAGCAGTACTTC,CASREIRDRSREQYF
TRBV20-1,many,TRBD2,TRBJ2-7,TGCAGTGCTCTCCCCCCGGGAGCGGGAGGGCAACGCGAGCAGTACTTC,CSALPPGAGGQREQYF
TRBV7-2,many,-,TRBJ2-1,TGTGCCAGCAGCTTACTGGGGGTCAATGAGCAGTTCTTC,CASSLLGVNEQFF
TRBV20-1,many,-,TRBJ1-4,TGCAGTGCTAGGACTGCGGGGAATGAAAAACTGTTTTTT,CSARTAGNEKLFF
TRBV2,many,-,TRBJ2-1,TGTGCCAGCAGGGGCGGAGAGGGTTACAATGAGCAGTTCTTC,CASRGGEGYNEQFF
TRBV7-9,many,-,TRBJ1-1,TGTGCCAGCAGCACCATCAACAGGAACACTGAAGCTTTCTTT,CASSTINRNTEAFF
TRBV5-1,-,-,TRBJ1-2,TGCGCCAGCAGCTTGGGGCAGGGATTCTATGGCTACACCTTC,CASSLGQGFYGYTF
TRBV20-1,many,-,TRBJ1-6,TGCAGTGCTAGAGTTGACAGTAATTCACCCCTCCACTTT,CSARVDSNSPLHF
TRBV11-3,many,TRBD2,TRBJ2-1,TGTGCCAGCAGCGCAGGGACTAGCGGGAGAGGGGGATACAATGAGCAGTTCTTC,CASSAGTSGRGGYNEQFF
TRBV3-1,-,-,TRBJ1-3,TGTGCCAGCAGCCAACGGGGAAACACCATATATTTT,CASSQRGNTIYF
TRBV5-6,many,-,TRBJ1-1,TGTGCCAGCAGCTTGGCCGTACAGTGGTGGGACACTGAAGCTTTCTTT,CASSLAVQWWDTEAFF
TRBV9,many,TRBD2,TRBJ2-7,TGTGCCAGCAGCGTTAGCGGGGAGGGGTACGAGCAGTACTTC,CASSVSGEGYEQYF
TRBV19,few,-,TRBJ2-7,TGTGCCATCAGTATCTTACCGGGCCTTTACGAGCAGTACTTC,CAISILPGLYEQYF
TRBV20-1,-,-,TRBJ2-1,TGCAGTGCTACCCTTAGCAATGAGCAGTTCTTC,CSATLSNEQFF
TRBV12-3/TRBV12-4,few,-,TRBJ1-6,TGTGCCAGCAGTTCCTGGGAGGGGGTCCACTTT,CASSSWEGVHF
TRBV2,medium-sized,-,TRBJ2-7,TGTGCCAGCTTGACAGAGCCTTCCTACGAGCAGTACTTC,CASLTEPSYEQYF
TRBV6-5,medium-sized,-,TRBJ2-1,TGTGCCAGCAGTTACTCTACAGGGCTCGATGAGCAGTTCTTC,CASSYSTGLDEQFF
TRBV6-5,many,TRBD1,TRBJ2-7,TGTGCCAGCAGTTACTCGAAGACCCGACAGGGGGGCTACGAGCAGTACTTC,CASSYSKTRQGGYEQYF
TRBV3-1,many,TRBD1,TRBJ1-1,TGTGCCAGCAGCCAAGATCCCATGCGTAAGGGGGCGAACACTGAAGCTTTCTTT,CASSQDPMRKGANTEAFF
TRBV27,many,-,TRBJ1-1,TGTGCCAGCAGTTCCCCAGGGGCTTACACTGAAGCTTTCTTT,CASSSPGAYTEAFF
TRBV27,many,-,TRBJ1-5,TGTGCCAGCAGTCAGGGGTGGTATCAGCCCCAGCATTTT,CASSQGWYQPQHF